The clone carrying this T cell receptor (beta chain) was observed a handful of times. What it binds is unknown. The data originate from a study of T cell repertoires in cytomegalovirus infection. V lost 3 bases, J lost 7 bases, and 22 bases lay in between. CDR1 and CDR2 (germline): MDHEN, SYDVKM. CDR3 length: 17 residues. One entry per CDR3 protein, called by TCRdb with MiXCR from the reads. The sample has some 800,000 distinct CDR3 sequences; around a third are singletons. This rearrangement joins TRBV28 to TRBJ2-1, with D tentatively TRBD1 (5 bases). The TCR originated in a human donor in good health (CMV status not recorded). Some clones in this sample may be carry-over from other donors' samples. Sequenced here: cultured CD8+ T cells from PBMCs, sampled from culture after CMV antigen stimulation. The DNA of the CDR3 is TGTGCCAGCAGTTTCCGCTGGGGTCAGGACATCCTTAATGAGCAGTTCTTC. This codes for CASSFRWGQDILNEQFF.